This note documents a single T cell receptor beta chain sequence. The data originate from a study of blood T cell repertoires in COVID-19. Data came from immunoSEQ multiplex PCR; TCRdb stores just in-frame clones and leaves some out. This table has 250,000 to 350,000 clones, nearly 90% appearing once. CDR3 length: 16 residues. CDR1 and CDR2 from the germline V gene are KGHDR and SFDVKD. V lost 6 bases to trimming and J lost 7 bases, with 21 bases between them. The TCR sequence derives from a woman aged 18-29 years with acute COVID-19. The source material was PBMCs or T cells enriched from blood (not recorded which). The J gene is TRBJ2-1, the V gene TRBV24-1; D is possibly TRBD2 (6 bases). The CDR3 nucleotides are TGTGCCACCAGTTCGGACCCCCGGAGGGCTAAGAATGAGCAGTTCTTC. Residues: CATSSDPRRAKNEQFF.